This T cell receptor beta chain was retrieved from a study of CD8 T cells in Susac syndrome. This clonotype was found once. Random hexamers primed reverse transcription of about 0.45 to 1 ug RNA. TCRdb called the immunoSEQ multiplex PCR reads again in MiXCR, with one record for every CDR3 protein. Of over 65,000 distinct CDR3 sequences detected, 85% to 95% appear once; the ten largest clones hold over 0.5%. Germline CDR1 is SGHTA and CDR2 is FQGNSA. CDR3 size: 13 residues. V shed 4 bases and J 7 bases; nucleotides not matched to a gene: 4. Blood CD8+ and CD4+ T cells underwent high-throughput TCR beta sequencing.

The rearrangement uses TRBV7-2 and TRBJ1-1; TRBD1 agrees at 9 bases. The sequenced sample was CD4+ T cells from PBMCs. This TCR came from a human donor with Susac syndrome. Here the CDR3 DNA reads TGTGCCAGCAGCTCAGACAGGGGGAATGAAGCTTTCTTT. This gives the protein CASSSDRGNEAFF. The whole variable domain, filled in from reference TRBV7-2 and TRBJ1-1, reads GAGVSQSPSNKVTEKGKDVELRCDPISGHTALYWYRQSLGQGLEFLIYFQGNSAPDKSGLPSDRFSAERTGGSVSTLTIQRTQQEDSAVYLCASSSDRGNEAFFGQGTRLTVV.